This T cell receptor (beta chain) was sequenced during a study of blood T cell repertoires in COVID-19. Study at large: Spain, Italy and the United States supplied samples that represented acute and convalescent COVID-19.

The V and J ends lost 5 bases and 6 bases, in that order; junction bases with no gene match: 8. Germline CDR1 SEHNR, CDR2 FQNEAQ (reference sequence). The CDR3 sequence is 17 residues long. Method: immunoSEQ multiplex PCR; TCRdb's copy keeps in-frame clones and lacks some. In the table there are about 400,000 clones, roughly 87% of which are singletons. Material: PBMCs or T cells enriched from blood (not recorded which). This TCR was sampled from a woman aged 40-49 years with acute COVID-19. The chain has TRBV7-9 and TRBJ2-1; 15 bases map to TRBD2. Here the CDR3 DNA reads TGTGCCAGCAGCCCCCGGACTAGCGGGGGGGTACTCAATGAGCAGTTCTTC. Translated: CASSPRTSGGVLNEQFF.